What follows describes a single T cell receptor (beta chain). As handled by the study authors: Amplifying reference gene primers gave estimates of nucleated cell counts. Sequencing used immunoSEQ multiplex PCR; TCRdb keeps in-frame clones, though not all of them. The DNA was the basis for D and trimming; V, J and clone size are from that table. Among approximately 69,000 clones, 82% were seen once, and the ten largest hold roughly an eighth. The sample originates from a study of blood T cell repertoires in COVID-19. Background on the study: Samples of COVID-19 (acute and convalescent) were obtained from the United States, Italy and Spain. Sources were T cells, B-cell-depleted T cells, or PBMCs; the material itself was cDNA or gDNA.

V lost 5 bases to trimming and J lost 6 bases; unmatched junction nucleotides: 4. This CDR3 comprises 14 residues. Looked up from germline, CDR1 is SNHLY and CDR2 is FYNNEI. Sequencing used peripheral blood. The receptor's source is an elderly woman with acute or convalescent COVID-19. This rearrangement joins TRBV2 to TRBJ2-2, with 9 bases fitting TRBD1. The CDR3 nucleotides read TGTGCCAGCAGTATCCGACAGGGGGCCGGGGAGCTGTTTTTT. The encoded protein is CASSIRQGAGELFF.